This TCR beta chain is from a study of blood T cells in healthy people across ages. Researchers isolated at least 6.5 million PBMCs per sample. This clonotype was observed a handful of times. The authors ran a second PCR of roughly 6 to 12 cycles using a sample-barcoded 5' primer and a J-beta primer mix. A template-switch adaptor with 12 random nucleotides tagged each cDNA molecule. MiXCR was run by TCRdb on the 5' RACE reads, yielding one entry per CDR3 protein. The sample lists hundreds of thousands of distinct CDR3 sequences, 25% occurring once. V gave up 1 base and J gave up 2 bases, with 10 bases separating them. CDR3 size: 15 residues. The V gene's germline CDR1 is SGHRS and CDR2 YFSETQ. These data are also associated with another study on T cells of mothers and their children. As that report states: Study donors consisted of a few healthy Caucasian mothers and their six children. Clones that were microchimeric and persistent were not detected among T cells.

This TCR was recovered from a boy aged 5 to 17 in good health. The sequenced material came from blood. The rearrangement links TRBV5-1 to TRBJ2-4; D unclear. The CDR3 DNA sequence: TGCGCCAGCAGCTTGTCGCAGTCGACCAAAAACATTCAGTACTTC. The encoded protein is CASSLSQSTKNIQYF.